The rows below give T cell receptor beta chains drawn from one sample of a study of blood T cell repertoires in COVID-19. The protocol was immunoSEQ multiplex PCR, while the TCRdb copy is restricted to in-frame clones and leaves out a portion. Of 90,000 to 100,000 clones listed, about 71% are singletons. Sequencing input: peripheral blood. These receptor sequences come from a woman aged 55-70 years in a cohort sampled during active or convalescent COVID-19. Each CDR3 is given with its conserved first and last residue. D genes are given only for firm matches. A row's size may be missing; if present it is once, few, many or a size class.

v_gene: TRBV7-2
d_gene: TRBD2
j_gene: TRBJ2-3
abundance: once
CDR3nt: TGTGCCAGCAGCTTAAGCGGCGGGGGGTCACGGGGGACGCAGTATTTT
CDR3aa: CASSLSGGGSRGTQYF

v_gene: TRBV27
d_gene: NA
j_gene: TRBJ1-2
abundance: few
CDR3nt: TGTGCCAGCAGAAGTCAGGGGCCCTATGGCTACACCTTC
CDR3aa: CASRSQGPYGYTF

v_gene: TRBV9
d_gene: NA
j_gene: TRBJ1-6
abundance: few
CDR3nt: TGTGCCAGCAGCGTAGAGGGCAGGGGTTACTCACCCCTCCACTTT
CDR3aa: CASSVEGRGYSPLHF

v_gene: TRBV6-5
d_gene: NA
j_gene: TRBJ1-2
abundance: NA
CDR3nt: TGTGCCAGCAGTTACTCTAACAGGGCAATTGGTGGCTACACCTTC
CDR3aa: CASSYSNRAIGGYTF

v_gene: TRBV6-2/TRBV6-3
d_gene: NA
j_gene: TRBJ1-2
abundance: NA
CDR3nt: TGTGCCAGCAGTTACCCGGGAGGGCGGGTTAACTATGGCTACACCTTC
CDR3aa: CASSYPGGRVNYGYTF

v_gene: TRBV19
d_gene: TRBD2
j_gene: TRBJ2-3
abundance: NA
CDR3nt: TGTGCCAGTAGTATATTAGCGGGGGCAGGACCCACAGATACGCAGTATTTT
CDR3aa: CASSILAGAGPTDTQYF

v_gene: TRBV14
d_gene: NA
j_gene: TRBJ2-7
abundance: once
CDR3nt: TGTGCCAGCAGCCAAACCACAGGGGGGGCCCACGAGCAGTACTTC
CDR3aa: CASSQTTGGAHEQYF

v_gene: TRBV6-6
d_gene: NA
j_gene: TRBJ1-1
abundance: once
CDR3nt: TGTGCCAGCAGTTATGCTGGGGGGAGCACTGAAGCTTTCTTT
CDR3aa: CASSYAGGSTEAFF

v_gene: TRBV9
d_gene: TRBD2
j_gene: TRBJ2-7
abundance: NA
CDR3nt: TGTGCCAGCAGCGCGGGACTAGCGGGGGGAGCCTACGAGCAGTACTTC
CDR3aa: CASSAGLAGGAYEQYF

v_gene: TRBV3-1/TRBV3-2
d_gene: TRBD1
j_gene: TRBJ1-4
abundance: NA
CDR3nt: TGTGCCAGCAGCCGGACGACAGGGGCCGCGGGAGCTAATGAAAAACTGTTTTTT
CDR3aa: CASSRTTGAAGANEKLFF

v_gene: TRBV30
d_gene: TRBD1
j_gene: TRBJ1-6
abundance: NA
CDR3nt: TGTGCCTGGAGTAACAGGGGGACTTCACCCCTCCACTTT
CDR3aa: CAWSNRGTSPLHF

v_gene: TRBV6-2/TRBV6-3
d_gene: NA
j_gene: TRBJ2-7
abundance: NA
CDR3nt: TGTGCCAGCAGCGATTACGGGGAAATCCGAGCCTACGAGCAGTACTTC
CDR3aa: CASSDYGEIRAYEQYF

v_gene: TRBV4-1
d_gene: NA
j_gene: TRBJ2-2
abundance: NA
CDR3nt: TGCGCCAGCAGCCAAGTCGAGGAACACGGGGAGCTGTTTTTT
CDR3aa: CASSQVEEHGELFF

v_gene: TRBV28
d_gene: NA
j_gene: TRBJ2-5
abundance: once
CDR3nt: TGTGCCAGCAGTTTATTCCAGGGGCCGAAGACCCAGTACTTC
CDR3aa: CASSLFQGPKTQYF

v_gene: TRBV13
d_gene: NA
j_gene: TRBJ1-3
abundance: few
CDR3nt: TGTGCCAGCAGTTATGAACGGGTCAGCGCTACTGGAAACACCATATATTTT
CDR3aa: CASSYERVSATGNTIYF

v_gene: TRBV6-6
d_gene: TRBD1
j_gene: TRBJ1-6
abundance: once
CDR3nt: TGTGCCAGCAGCTACGACCGGGACAGCGCGAGCTCCTATAATTCACCCCTCCACTTT
CDR3aa: CASSYDRDSASSYNSPLHF

v_gene: TRBV4-1
d_gene: NA
j_gene: TRBJ1-2
abundance: NA
CDR3nt: TGCGCCAGCAGCCAAGATCCCCCCGGACAGACCCTCAGAGGCTACACCTTC
CDR3aa: CASSQDPPGQTLRGYTF

v_gene: TRBV18
d_gene: NA
j_gene: TRBJ1-1
abundance: NA
CDR3nt: TGTGCCAGCTCACCTGGACAGAACACTGAAGCTTTCTTT
CDR3aa: CASSPGQNTEAFF

v_gene: TRBV6-2/TRBV6-3
d_gene: TRBD2
j_gene: TRBJ2-3
abundance: NA
CDR3nt: TGTGCCAGCAGTTCCCGCCGGGGGGGGGCTCCAGATACGCAGTATTTT
CDR3aa: CASSSRRGGAPDTQYF

v_gene: TRBV19
d_gene: TRBD1
j_gene: TRBJ1-4
abundance: NA
CDR3nt: TGTGCCAGTAGTATTCTGACAGGGCCTAATGAAAAACTGTTTTTT
CDR3aa: CASSILTGPNEKLFF

v_gene: TRBV7-6
d_gene: NA
j_gene: TRBJ1-2
abundance: NA
CDR3nt: TGTGCCAGCAGCTTACTACCGGGACAAGGGCACTATGGCTACACCTTC
CDR3aa: CASSLLPGQGHYGYTF

v_gene: TRBV9
d_gene: NA
j_gene: TRBJ1-6
abundance: NA
CDR3nt: TGTGCCAGCAGCGTACGTCAGGTTGATTCACCCCTCCACTTT
CDR3aa: CASSVRQVDSPLHF

v_gene: TRBV4-1
d_gene: NA
j_gene: TRBJ1-2
abundance: NA
CDR3nt: TGCGCCAGCAGCCAAGGAGCTGCTCTCTACACCTTC
CDR3aa: CASSQGAALYTF

v_gene: TRBV3-1/TRBV3-2
d_gene: TRBD1
j_gene: TRBJ1-1
abundance: NA
CDR3nt: TGTGCCAGCAGCCAGCAGGGGGCTCCCAACACTGAAGCTTTCTTT
CDR3aa: CASSQQGAPNTEAFF

v_gene: TRBV20-1
d_gene: NA
j_gene: TRBJ2-7
abundance: NA
CDR3nt: TGCAGTGCTTTTCGGGACTACGAGCAGTACTTC
CDR3aa: CSAFRDYEQYF

v_gene: TRBV19
d_gene: TRBD1
j_gene: TRBJ2-5
abundance: once
CDR3nt: TGTGCCAGTAGCGACAGGGGAGAGACCCAGTACTTC
CDR3aa: CASSDRGETQYF

v_gene: TRBV7-8
d_gene: TRBD1
j_gene: TRBJ1-6
abundance: NA
CDR3nt: TGTGCCAGCAGCAGAGCGCAGGGGGATAATTCACCCCTCCACTTT
CDR3aa: CASSRAQGDNSPLHF

v_gene: TRBV19
d_gene: TRBD1
j_gene: TRBJ2-7
abundance: NA
CDR3nt: TGTGCCAGTAGTATCATGGTTGGTCAGGGGGTCTACGAGCAGTACTTC
CDR3aa: CASSIMVGQGVYEQYF

v_gene: TRBV2
d_gene: NA
j_gene: TRBJ2-5
abundance: few
CDR3nt: TGTGCCAGCAGTGACGAAACAGGGTTGGGAGAGACCCAGTACTTC
CDR3aa: CASSDETGLGETQYF

v_gene: TRBV19
d_gene: NA
j_gene: TRBJ1-5
abundance: NA
CDR3nt: TGTGCCAGTAGCGTGGGCCTGCCGGAGCCCCAGCATTTT
CDR3aa: CASSVGLPEPQHF

v_gene: TRBV2
d_gene: NA
j_gene: TRBJ1-1
abundance: NA
CDR3nt: TGTGCCAGCAGGCCTCGGCAGGGGAACACTGAAGCTTTCTTT
CDR3aa: CASRPRQGNTEAFF

v_gene: TRBV10-3
d_gene: TRBD1
j_gene: TRBJ2-1
abundance: NA
CDR3nt: TGTGCCAGCATCCGGGACAGGGGCGTGAATGAGCAGTTCTTC
CDR3aa: CASIRDRGVNEQFF

v_gene: TRBV2
d_gene: TRBD1
j_gene: TRBJ1-2
abundance: NA
CDR3nt: TGTGCCAGCAGTTTGGGACAGTTTAGCTATGGCTACACCTTC
CDR3aa: CASSLGQFSYGYTF